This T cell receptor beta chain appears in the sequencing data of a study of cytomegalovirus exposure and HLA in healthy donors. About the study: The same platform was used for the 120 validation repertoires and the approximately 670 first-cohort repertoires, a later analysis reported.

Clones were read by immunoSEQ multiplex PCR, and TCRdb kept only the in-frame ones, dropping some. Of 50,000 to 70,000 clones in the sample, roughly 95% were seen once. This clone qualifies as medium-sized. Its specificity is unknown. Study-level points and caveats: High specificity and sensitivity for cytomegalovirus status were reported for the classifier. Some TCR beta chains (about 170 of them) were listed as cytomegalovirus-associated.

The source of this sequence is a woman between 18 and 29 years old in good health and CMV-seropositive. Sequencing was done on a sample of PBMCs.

The CDR3 protein is CASSPPGQGTYEQYF. In DNA form, the CDR3 reads TGCGCCAGCAGTCCTCCGGGACAGGGGACCTACGAGCAGTACTTC. V gene TRBV23-1 combines with J gene TRBJ2-7, with 10 nucleotides matching TRBD1. TRBV23-1 is identified as an open reading frame with a role that is uncertain. V was pared by 4 bases and J by 2 bases, with 5 bases of the junction left unmatched. The CDR3 spans 15 residues.